The T cell receptor (beta chain) under discussion was sequenced for a study of identical twins' blood T cells. Study-level information: About 6 alpha and about 6 beta libraries together yielded 50 million to 65 million reads. The study, taken as a whole, reports: Twins shared more top CDR3 clonotypes than unrelated donors did.

MiXCR, run by TCRdb on the 5' RACE reads, gives a single entry per CDR3 protein. The profile shows fewer than 450,000 distinct CDR3 sequences, 28% of them singletons. Likely shared infections and vaccines: all three twin pairs were reared together. Trimming stripped 1 base from V and 0 bases from J, with 9 bases between. CDR3 size: 15 residues. From germline, CDR1 is SGHTA and CDR2 FQGNSA. This clonotype came up a few times. As yet, its antigen is unknown. The TCR originated in a woman aged 18-55 years in good health. The chain joins TRBV7-2 to TRBJ1-2, with D perhaps matching TRBD1 (5 bases). Sequencing was performed on PBMCs. CDR3 in amino acids: CASSLVPGTNYGYTF. The CDR3 coding sequence is TGTGCCAGCAGCTTAGTTCCAGGGACTAACTATGGCTACACCTTC.